This T cell receptor (beta chain) was captured by sequencing in a study of T cells in Graves' hyperthyroidism and ophthalmopathy (dated by TCRdb to the late 2010s). Notes on the research overall: Peripheral blood samples were taken at the time of initial diagnosis, prior to any treatment. For training and testing, the 100 or so patients in the discovery cohort were randomly divided in a 7:3 ratio. In addition, the study compared T-cell repertoires in thyroid tissue and in blood from about six Graves' hyperthyroidism patients. To identify TCR V-J signatures that set the groups apart, the researchers used a discovery cohort of 90 to 100 patients, made up of fewer than 50 with Graves' ophthalmopathy and 57 with stable Graves' hyperthyroidism. An independent validation cohort of fewer than 20 hyperthyroidism patients and more than 15 patients who later progressed to ophthalmopathy tested prospective prediction of ophthalmopathy. The paper describes TCR Vbeta CDR3 sequencing of 135 peripheral blood samples, made up of about 40 ophthalmopathy patients, over 70 hyperthyroidism patients and 17 progressor patients. After sampling, hyperthyroidism patients received methimazole starting at 30 mg daily, and ophthalmopathy patients received high-dose intravenous methylprednisolone. Results and caveats for the whole study, not just this receptor: Most expanded thyroid clonotypes (frequency above 0.001) were also detected in blood, suggesting blood repertoires may reflect thyroid immune responses. Sample size was not statistically predetermined, and investigators were not blinded to group allocation. In validation, progression to ophthalmopathy was predicted by the model with nearly 71% sensitivity and 72% to 85% specificity, a median of roughly six months before onset. In cross-validation, a model built on a 13 V-J signature told ophthalmopathy apart from stable hyperthyroidism with approximately 90% sensitivity and around 83% specificity, and in testing the same model reached 80%/75%.

Concerning this clonotype: This receptor's antigen is unknown. No much larger clone exists at a distance of one base, and base qualities are not known.

Amplification of TCR beta CDR3 regions was carried out from RNA transcripts. A first-round RT-PCR of the TCR CDR3 used the HTBI primer set with the Qiagen OneStep RT-PCR kit. Libraries were constructed in a second round of multiplex PCR, after which size selection and purification were carried out. Sequencing of the libraries was done on an Illumina HiSeq2000 using paired-end 100 bp reads. As for how the authors treated the data: Raw data were processed with SOAPnuke, discarding reads with adapters, uncalled bases, mean Phred below 15, or no exact constant-primer or identifier match. COPE v1.2.5 was used to merge the high-quality paired reads, and each unique nucleotide sequence was defined as a clonotype. MiTCR v1.1 was used to align the clonotypes against IMGT TRBV, TRBD and TRBJ reference segments. Only V-J combinations with frequency above 0.0001, covering 99.2% of repertoires, were analysed. A TCS score was defined as the ratio of F50 (clonal expansion) to E x V (chaos), with BLOSUM62-based TCRdist applied between CDR3 peptides within each V-J. Welch's t-statistics and random forest reduced 500 to 650 V-J features to around 14, which were used in a naive Bayes classifier (R e1071). The public reads were reprocessed in TCRdb via fastp at Q25 and MiXCR, keeping in-frame beta chains. Every CDR3 protein is listed once, alongside the most common genes and DNA of its rows. The V and J calls come from TCRdb's annotation, not from the publication. This sample holds approximately 600,000 distinct CDR3 sequences; 15% to 20% were observed only once. The ten largest clones capture around 3.9% of the sample.

A patient counted as having stable Graves' hyperthyroidism if no progression to ophthalmopathy occurred over 18 months of follow-up. The hyperthyroidism patients were between 18 and 65 years old and newly diagnosed, with a disease duration of less than 2 months. Any patient with an uncontrolled infection, another autoimmune disease, pregnancy or lactation was excluded. Diagnoses were established on the basis of clinical symptoms, serum thyroxine and TRAb, thyroid ultrasound, and orbital computed tomography. PBMCs were separated from under 11 ml of fresh peripheral blood using Ficoll-Paque density gradient centrifugation. Trizol reagent was used to extract total RNA, and RNA quality was then checked on an Agilent 2100 Bioanalyzer. This TCR was sampled from a woman aged 25 to 45 with Graves' hyperthyroidism. Specimen: blood.

The nucleotide sequence is given as TGCGCCAGCAGACATGGGACAGGGGTCACAGATACGCAGTATTTT. Its coded protein is CASRHGTGVTDTQYF. This receptor chain uses TRBV5-1 and TRBJ2-3, with 10 bases matching TRBD1. Ends trimmed: V by 5 bases, J by 2 bases; bases unmatched to a gene: 5. CDR1 and CDR2, looked up from the germline V gene, are SGHRS and YFSETQ. The CDR3 sequence holds 15 residues, the cysteine and phenylalanine included. Only the CDR3 DNA is retained, 45 bases long and in frame from the first base.